This note documents a single T cell receptor beta chain sequence. These data are taken from a study of blood T cell repertoires in COVID-19. The V segment lost 4 bases and the J segment 5 bases; nucleotides outside the gene matches: 2. The V gene's germline CDR1 is SGHNT and CDR2 YENEEA. The length of the CDR3 is 13 residues. Generated by immunoSEQ multiplex PCR, the TCRdb table keeps only in-frame clones and is missing some. The sample consists of 150,000 to 200,000 clones, 79% of them appearing once. The chain employs TRBV11-3 and TRBJ2-7; 10 bases map to TRBD2. The sample consisted of peripheral blood. This TCR came from a man aged 55 to 69 with active or convalescent COVID-19. CDR3 coding DNA: TGTGCCAGCAGCTCTAGCGGGAGACACGAGCAGTACTTC. Its protein product is CASSSSGRHEQYF.